This entry describes one T cell receptor beta chain. Per donor, 2.5 to 3 ml of blood was collected and frozen. CDR3 length: 13 residues. Using eight separate reactions per sample, the authors generated cDNA. Two nested PCRs, run for approximately 17 and 9 cycles, were applied to TCRalpha and TCRbeta cDNA. TCRdb re-called the 5' RACE reads, yielding one record per CDR3 amino acid sequence without DNA. This sample's table has just over 300,000 distinct CDR3 sequences. The data belong to a study of monozygotic twins with inflammatory bowel disease. This chain links TRBV12-3 or TRBV12-4 with TRBJ2-5. The source of this sequence is a human donor with ulcerative colitis or Crohn's disease, or a healthy co-twin of an affected twin (not recorded which). Material: blood. The CDR3 loop reads CASSLGPVQTQYF.